This T cell receptor (beta chain) was profiled in a study of blood T cells in healthy people across ages. This clonotype has only a few counts. Alongside a J-beta primer mix, a sample-barcoded 5' primer served in a second PCR lasting about 7 to 11 cycles. TCRdb reprocessed the 5' RACE reads with MiXCR, giving one entry per CDR3 protein. Of hundreds of thousands of distinct CDR3 sequences listed, around 25% are singletons. Trimming pared 5 bases from V and 6 bases from J, leaving 14 bases between. The CDR3 extends over 14 amino acids. Germline V gene data show CDR1 as LGHDT and CDR2 as YNNKEL (reference sequence). In addition, the sample was reused for a study of T cells of mothers and their children.

The chain joins TRBV3-1 to TRBJ1-5; D perhaps matches TRBD1 (5 bases). The origin of this receptor is a boy between 10 and 17 years old in good health. The sequenced material came from blood. CDR3 sequence: CASSRSGGSQPQHF. CDR3 bases: TGTGCCAGCAGCAGGAGTGGGGGGAGTCAGCCCCAGCATTTT.